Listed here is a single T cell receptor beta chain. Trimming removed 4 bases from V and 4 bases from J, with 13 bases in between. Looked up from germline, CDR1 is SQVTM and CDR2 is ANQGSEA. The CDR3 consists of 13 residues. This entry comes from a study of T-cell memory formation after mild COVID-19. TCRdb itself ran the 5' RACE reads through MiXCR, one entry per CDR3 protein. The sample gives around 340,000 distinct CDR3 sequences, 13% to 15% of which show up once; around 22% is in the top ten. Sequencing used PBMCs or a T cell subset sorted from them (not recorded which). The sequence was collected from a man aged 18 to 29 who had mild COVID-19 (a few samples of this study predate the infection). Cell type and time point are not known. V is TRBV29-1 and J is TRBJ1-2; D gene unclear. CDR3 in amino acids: CSVGLEGPYGYTF. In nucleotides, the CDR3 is TGCAGCGTTGGCTTGGAGGGCCCCTATGGCTACACCTTC.